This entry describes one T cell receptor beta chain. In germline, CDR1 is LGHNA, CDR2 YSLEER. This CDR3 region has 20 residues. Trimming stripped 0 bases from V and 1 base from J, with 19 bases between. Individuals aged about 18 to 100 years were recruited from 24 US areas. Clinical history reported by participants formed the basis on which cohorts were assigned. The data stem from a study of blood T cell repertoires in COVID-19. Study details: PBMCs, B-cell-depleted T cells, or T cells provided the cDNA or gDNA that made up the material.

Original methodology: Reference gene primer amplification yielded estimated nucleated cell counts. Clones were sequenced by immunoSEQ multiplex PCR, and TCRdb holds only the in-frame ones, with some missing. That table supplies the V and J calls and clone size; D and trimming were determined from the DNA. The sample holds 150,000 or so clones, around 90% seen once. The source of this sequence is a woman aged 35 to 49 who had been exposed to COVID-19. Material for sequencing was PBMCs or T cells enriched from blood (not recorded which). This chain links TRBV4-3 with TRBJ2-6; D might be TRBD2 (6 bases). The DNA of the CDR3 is TGCGCCAGCAGCCAAGATTTGTCGGGACTCGCGGTATCTGGGGCCAACGTCCTGACTTTC. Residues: CASSQDLSGLAVSGANVLTF.